This entry lists 7 T cell receptor beta chains sequenced from one sample in a study of cytomegalovirus exposure and HLA in healthy donors. 13 Jbeta primers and 60 Vbeta primers were used for the PCR. Clones were read by immunoSEQ multiplex PCR, and TCRdb kept only the in-frame ones, dropping some. The table records 75,000 to 100,000 clones, around 64% of them present only once. Input material: PBMCs. These receptors were taken from a man aged 60 to 69 in good health and CMV-seronegative.

The chain employs TRBV4-1 and TRBJ2-5; the D is unclear. The J call is doubtful: the DNA matches TRBJ2-7 better. Germline V gives CDR1 MGHRA, CDR2 YSYEKL. This CDR3 contains 15 residues. The CDR3 loop reads CASSQEVRGSYEQYF. The CDR3 DNA follows: TGCGCCAGCAGCCAAGAAGTCCGCGGTTCCTACGAGCAGTACTTC.

The chain uses TRBV11-2 and TRBJ2-3; no clear D gene. Per germline, CDR1 SGHAT and CDR2 FQNNGV. This CDR3 has 17 amino acids. With 1 base removed from V and 2 bases from J, the gap between germline ends came to 16 bases. DNA of the CDR3: TGTGCCAGCAGCTTAGTGGTGGGTGGGCCTCCCACAGATACGCAGTATTTT. The encoded protein is CASSLVVGGPPTDTQYF.

The chain recombines TRBV9 with TRBJ2-1; 11 bases align to TRBD2. Germline-derived CDR1 and CDR2 are SGDLS and YYNGEE. This CDR3 contains 15 residues. The V segment lost 4 bases and the J segment 6 bases; nucleotides outside the gene matches: 6. In DNA, the CDR3 is TGTGCCAGCAGCTACCTAGCGGGGGGATTCAATGAGCAGTTCTTC. This gives the protein CASSYLAGGFNEQFF.

This sequence joins TRBV29-1 and TRBJ2-6; 8 nucleotides match TRBD1. The CDR3 has 14 residues. The germline gives CDR1 SQVTM, CDR2 ANQGSEA. J was trimmed by 4 bases and V by 6 bases; bases with no gene match: 5. CDR3 loop: CSVAQGAGANVLTF. In nucleotides, the CDR3 is TGCAGCGTGGCTCAGGGGGCCGGGGCCAACGTCCTGACTTTC.

The V and J genes are TRBV10-1 and TRBJ2-5; possible D gene TRBD1, 7 bases. CDR1 and CDR2 (germline): WNHNN, SYGVQD (reference sequence). Deletions cut 0 bases from V and 2 bases from J, with 13 bases between. The CDR3 is made up of 16 amino acids. The CDR3 sequence is CASSESSAGGQETQYF. CDR3 DNA sequence: TGCGCCAGCAGTGAGTCTTCGGCAGGGGGGCAAGAGACCCAGTACTTC.

The chain links TRBV29-1 to TRBJ2-7; no clear D gene. The CDR3 runs to 13 residues. Trimming left V 4 bases short and J 0 bases short, with 10 bases between. Germline assignment: CDR1 SQVTM and CDR2 ANQGSEA. The CDR3 coding sequence is TGCAGCGTTGTGGTAAGGAGCTCCTACGAGCAGTACTTC. Amino acids: CSVVVRSSYEQYF.

This chain links TRBV27 with TRBJ2-7, with D unclear. This CDR3 has 14 amino acids. The germline V gene has CDR1 MNHEY and CDR2 SMNVEV (reference sequence). Trimming stripped 3 bases from V and 1 base from J, with 10 bases between. CDR3 nucleotide sequence: TGTGCCAGCAGTTTTGGTGGGCCATCCTACGAGCAGTACTTC. Its translation: CASSFGGPSYEQYF.